Listed below are T cell receptor beta chains from one sample, sequenced in a study of blood T cell repertoires in COVID-19. Assay used: immunoSEQ multiplex PCR; TCRdb lists only in-frame clones, some missing. The data contain approximately 320,000 clones, around 90% of them seen just once; the ten biggest clones take up around 9%. The sample consisted of PBMCs or T cells enriched from blood (not recorded which). Receptors originate from a woman aged 18-29 years who had recovered from COVID-19. The CDR3 runs from the conserved cysteine through the conserved F or W.

TRBJ1-5	TRBV19	CAIGDRAYNQPQHF
TRBJ1-2	TRBV27	CASRTTGWVGYTF
TRBJ2-3	TRBV5-4	CASSSRTGTDTQYF
TRBJ2-7	TRBV6-5	CASRPPTSYEQYF
TRBJ1-1	TRBV6-5	CASSYSTQGWTEAFF
TRBJ2-1	TRBV27	CASSWDTSGAYNEQFF
TRBJ1-5	TRBV28	CASRLTGVNQPQHF
TRBJ1-6	TRBV3-1/TRBV3-2	CASRPRGGESSPLHF
TRBJ1-1	TRBV3-1/TRBV3-2	CASSQAARITEAFF
TRBJ1-2	TRBV5-6	CASSLTPGVGYTF
TRBJ1-1	TRBV18	CASSPFVAGVDMNTEAFF
TRBJ1-5	TRBV19	CASSTQGALSNQPQHF
TRBJ1-5	TRBV7-6	CASSLGTGWGGQPQHF
TRBJ2-5	TRBV5-8	CASSRGRDRLQETQYF
TRBJ1-2	TRBV6-2/TRBV6-3	CASSYSSDRPAIGYTF
TRBJ2-2	TRBV27	CASSSTGEGTGELFF
TRBJ1-5	TRBV19	CASSIPGQGYGQPQHF
TRBJ2-1	TRBV7-6	CASSQSGGAIHEQFF
TRBJ1-5	TRBV5-6	CASSPGPQGLVQPQHF
TRBJ2-1	TRBV7-2	CASSFNVASASNEQFF